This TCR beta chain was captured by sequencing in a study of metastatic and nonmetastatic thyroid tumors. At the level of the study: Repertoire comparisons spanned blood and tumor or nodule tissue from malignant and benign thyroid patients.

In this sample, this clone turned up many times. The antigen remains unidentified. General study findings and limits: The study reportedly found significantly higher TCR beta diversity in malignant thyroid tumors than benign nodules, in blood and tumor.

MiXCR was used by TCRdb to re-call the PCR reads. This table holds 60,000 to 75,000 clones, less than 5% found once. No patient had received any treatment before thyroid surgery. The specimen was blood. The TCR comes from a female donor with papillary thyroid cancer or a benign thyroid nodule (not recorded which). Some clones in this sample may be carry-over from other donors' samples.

CDR3 sequence: CASSQVAGANTGELFF. The CDR3 bases are TGCGCCAGCAGCCAAGTGGCGGGAGCGAACACCGGGGAGCTGTTTTTT. This chain joins TRBV4-1 and TRBJ2-2; 7 positions agree with TRBD2. The CDR3 loop spans 16 amino acids. Looked up from germline, CDR1 is MGHRA and CDR2 is YSYEKL. After removal of 1 base from V and 0 bases from J, the junction contained 2 bases not matched to a gene.